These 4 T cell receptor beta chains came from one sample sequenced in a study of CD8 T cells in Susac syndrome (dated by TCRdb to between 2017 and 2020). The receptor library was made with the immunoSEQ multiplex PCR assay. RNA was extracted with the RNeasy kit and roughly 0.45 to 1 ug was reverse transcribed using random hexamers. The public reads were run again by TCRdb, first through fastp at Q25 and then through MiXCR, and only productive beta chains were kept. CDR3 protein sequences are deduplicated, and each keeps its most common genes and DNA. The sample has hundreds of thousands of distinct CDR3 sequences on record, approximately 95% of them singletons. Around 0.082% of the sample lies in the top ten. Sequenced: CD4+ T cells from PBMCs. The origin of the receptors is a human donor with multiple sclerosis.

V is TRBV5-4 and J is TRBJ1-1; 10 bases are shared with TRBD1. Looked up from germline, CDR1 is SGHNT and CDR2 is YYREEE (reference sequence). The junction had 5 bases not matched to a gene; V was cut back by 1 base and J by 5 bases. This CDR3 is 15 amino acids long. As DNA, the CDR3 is TGTGCCAGCAGCTTGCGGACAGGGGGGGTGACTGAAGCTTTCTTT. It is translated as CASSLRTGGVTEAFF.

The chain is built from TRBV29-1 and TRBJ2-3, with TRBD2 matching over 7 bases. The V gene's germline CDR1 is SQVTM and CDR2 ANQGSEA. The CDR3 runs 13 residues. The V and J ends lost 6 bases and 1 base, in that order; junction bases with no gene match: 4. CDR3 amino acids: CSVREHGTDTQYF. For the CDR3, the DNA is TGCAGCGTGCGGGAGCATGGCACAGATACGCAGTATTTT.

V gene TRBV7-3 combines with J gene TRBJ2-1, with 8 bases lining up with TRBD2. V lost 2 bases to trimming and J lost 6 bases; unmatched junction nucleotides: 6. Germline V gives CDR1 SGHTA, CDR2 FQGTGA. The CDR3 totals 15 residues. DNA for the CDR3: TGTGCCAGCAGCTTATGGTTAGCGGGGTTCAATGAGCAGTTCTTC. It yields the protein CASSLWLAGFNEQFF. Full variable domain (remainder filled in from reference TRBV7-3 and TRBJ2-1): GAGVSQTPSNKVTEKGKYVELRCDPISGHTALYWYRQSLGQGPEFLIYFQGTGAADDSGLPNDRFFAVRPEGSVSTLKIQRTERGDSAVYLCASSLWLAGFNEQFFGPGTRLTVL.

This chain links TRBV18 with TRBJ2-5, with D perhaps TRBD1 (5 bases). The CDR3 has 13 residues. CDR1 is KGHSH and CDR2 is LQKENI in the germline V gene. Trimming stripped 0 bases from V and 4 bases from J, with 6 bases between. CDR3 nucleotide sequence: TGTGCCAGCTCACCACCGACAGCAGAGACCCAGTACTTC. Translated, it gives CASSPPTAETQYF. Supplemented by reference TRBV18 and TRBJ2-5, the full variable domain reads NAGVMQNPRHLVRRRGQEARLRCSPMKGHSHVYWYRQLPEEGLKFMVYLQKENIIDESGMPKERFSAEFPKEGPSILRIQQVVRGDSAAYFCASSPPTAETQYFGPGTRLLVL.